This T cell receptor (beta chain) is drawn from a study of spatial heterogeneity in lung cancer. Looking at the study overall: Alpha-chain sequences were consistently detected less often than beta-chain sequences. In the raw reads, each unique TCR and UMI combination was present more than ten times on average.

Every TCR cDNA molecule bore its own unique molecular identifier. Via MiXCR, TCRdb re-called the 5' RACE reads, giving one row per CDR3 protein. The data hold approximately 29,000 distinct CDR3 sequences, with 7.5% to 9.5% observed a single time. Trimming shortened V by 3 bases and J by 6 bases, and 13 bases separated the two germline ends. The germline gives CDR1 SGHNT, CDR2 YYREEE (reference sequence). The CDR3 sequence is 14 residues long. Ten or more counts support this clonotype. Regarding time point: sample taken at primary tumor resection. Whole RNA from tumor, nontumor lung or frozen PBMC was sequenced unsorted.

This TCR was sampled from a female donor with early-stage non-small cell lung cancer. The chain carries TRBV5-4 and TRBJ2-1; D is unresolved. This specimen was PBMCs, taken at surgery. CDR3 region: CASSWNQRSNEQFF. CDR3 in DNA: TGTGCCAGCAGCTGGAATCAGCGTTCCAATGAGCAGTTCTTC. Using reference TRBV5-4 and TRBJ2-1 for the parts outside the CDR3, the full variable domain is ETGVTQSPTHLIKTRGQQVTLRCSSQSGHNTVSWYQQALGQGPQFIFQYYREEENGRGNFPPRFSGLQFPNYSSELNVNALELDDSALYLCASSWNQRSNEQFFGPGTRLTVL.